This TCR beta chain originates from a study of identical twins. The CDR3 is 15 residues long. Germline values: CDR1 MNHEY, CDR2 SVGEGT. Between the trimmed V and J ends, which lost 8 bases and 4 bases, there was a span of 20 bases. MiXCR, applied by TCRdb to the 5' RACE reads, yields one record per CDR3 protein. The sample contains 420,000 or so distinct CDR3 sequences, less than 20% of which appear only once. This clonotype has a count of ten or more. The J gene is TRBJ2-5, the V gene TRBV6-2 or TRBV6-3; D may be TRBD2 (7 bases). Sequencing was performed on naive T cells sorted from blood. The sequence was collected from a man between 50 and 59 years old in good health. The CDR3 protein is CASLSPSGGRETQYF. In DNA, the CDR3 is TGTGCCAGCCTTTCACCCTCGGGGGGCCGAGAGACCCAGTACTTC.